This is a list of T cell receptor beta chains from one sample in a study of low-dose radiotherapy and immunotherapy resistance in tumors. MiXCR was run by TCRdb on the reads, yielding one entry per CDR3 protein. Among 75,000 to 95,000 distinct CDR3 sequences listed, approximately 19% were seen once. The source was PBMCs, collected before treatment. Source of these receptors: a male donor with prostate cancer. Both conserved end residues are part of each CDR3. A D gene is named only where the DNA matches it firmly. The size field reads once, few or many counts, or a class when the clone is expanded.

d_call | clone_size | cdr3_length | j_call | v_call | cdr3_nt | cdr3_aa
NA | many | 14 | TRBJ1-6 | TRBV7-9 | TGTGCCAGCAGCTTAGGACAGCCTAATTCACCCCTCCACTTT | CASSLGQPNSPLHF
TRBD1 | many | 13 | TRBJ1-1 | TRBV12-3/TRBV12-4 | TGTGCCAGCAGTCCACAGGGGGATGGTGAAGCTTTCTTT | CASSPQGDGEAFF
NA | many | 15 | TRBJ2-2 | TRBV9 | TGTGCCAGCAGCGTAAGTGCAGGGAACACCGGGGAGCTGTTTTTT | CASSVSAGNTGELFF
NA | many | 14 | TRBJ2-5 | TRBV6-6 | TGTGCCAGCAGTGGAACAGGGAGGGCCAAGACCCAGTACTTC | CASSGTGRAKTQYF
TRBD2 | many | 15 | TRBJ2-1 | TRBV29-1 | TGCAGCGTTCGTATCTCGAGCGGGGGGGCAGATGAGCAGTTCTTC | CSVRISSGGADEQFF
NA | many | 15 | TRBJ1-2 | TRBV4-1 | TGCGCCAGCAGCTCTTGGGGGGGGGATCACATTGGCTACACCTTC | CASSSWGGDHIGYTF
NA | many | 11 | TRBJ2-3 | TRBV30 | TGTGCCTGGAGTGGGCTGGATACGCAGTATTTT | CAWSGLDTQYF
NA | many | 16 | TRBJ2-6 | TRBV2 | TGTGCCAGCCTGTATCCTGTAAGCTCTGGGGCCAACGTCCTGACTTTC | CASLYPVSSGANVLTF
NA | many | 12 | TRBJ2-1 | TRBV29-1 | TGCAGCGTTGATCCCGGGTCCGATGAGCAGTTCTTC | CSVDPGSDEQFF
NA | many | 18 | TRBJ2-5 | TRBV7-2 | TGTGCCAGCAGCTTAGGAGCCGTCGAGGGATTCTACCAAGAGACCCAGTACTTC | CASSLGAVEGFYQETQYF
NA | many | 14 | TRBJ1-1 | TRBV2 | TGTGCCAGCAGATCAAGACGTTTGGGCACTGAAGCTTTCTTT | CASRSRRLGTEAFF
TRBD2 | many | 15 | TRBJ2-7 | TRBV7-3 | TGTGCCAGCAGCTTAGGACTAGCGGGAGATTACGAGCAGTACTTC | CASSLGLAGDYEQYF